Listed below are T cell receptor beta chains from one sample, sequenced in a study of T cells in Graves' hyperthyroidism and ophthalmopathy. Each CDR3 protein gets one entry after TCRdb re-called the multiplex PCR reads with MiXCR. The sample carries roughly 400,000 distinct CDR3 sequences, over 12% recorded once. Sequencing was carried out using blood. The receptors were gathered from a man aged 50 or older with Graves' ophthalmopathy. Each CDR3 is given with its conserved first and last residue. Fields, in order: CDR3 DNA, CDR3 protein, V gene, clone size, J gene, D gene. D genes are given only for firm matches. Clone size appears in some rows only: once, few, many, or a class for an expanded clone.

CDR3 DNA: TGCAGTGCTAGTACCGGACCTAATTCACCCCTCCACTTT
CDR3 protein: CSASTGPNSPLHF
V gene: TRBV20-1
clone size: many
J gene: TRBJ1-6
D gene: .

CDR3 DNA: TGTGCCAGCAGAAGAGCGGGAAAAAACTCCTACGAGCAGTACTTC
CDR3 protein: CASRRAGKNSYEQYF
V gene: TRBV28
clone size: .
J gene: TRBJ2-7
D gene: TRBD2

CDR3 DNA: TGTGCCAGCAGCGTAGAGGACTTACAGAAGCAGTATTTT
CDR3 protein: CASSVEDLQKQYF
V gene: TRBV9
clone size: .
J gene: TRBJ2-3
D gene: .

CDR3 DNA: TGCGCCAGCAGCTCACAGGGCTTTGAGCAGTTCTTC
CDR3 protein: CASSSQGFEQFF
V gene: TRBV5-1
clone size: many
J gene: TRBJ2-1
D gene: .

CDR3 DNA: TGTGCCAGCAGTCGGACAGTGGCCACTGAAGCTTTCTTT
CDR3 protein: CASSRTVATEAFF
V gene: TRBV6-4
clone size: .
J gene: TRBJ1-1
D gene: .

CDR3 DNA: TGTGCCAGCAGCTTTGGTGACCCCCGCGCTGGAAACACCATATATTTT
CDR3 protein: CASSFGDPRAGNTIYF
V gene: TRBV7-9
clone size: few
J gene: TRBJ1-3
D gene: .

CDR3 DNA: TGTGCCAGCAGCCACGACAGGGGCAAGGGGCCCTACGAGCAGTACTTC
CDR3 protein: CASSHDRGKGPYEQYF
V gene: TRBV7-8
clone size: .
J gene: TRBJ2-7
D gene: TRBD1

CDR3 DNA: TGTGCCAGCAGCTTAGCCGGGACAGGGATTGGTAATTCACCCCTCCACTTT
CDR3 protein: CASSLAGTGIGNSPLHF
V gene: TRBV7-8
clone size: many
J gene: TRBJ1-6
D gene: TRBD1

CDR3 DNA: TGCAGTGTCACGATCGGCTCCTACGAGCAGTACTTC
CDR3 protein: CSVTIGSYEQYF
V gene: TRBV20-1
clone size: many
J gene: TRBJ2-7
D gene: .

CDR3 DNA: TGTGCCAGCTCACCACTAAGTCCAGCCTATAATTCACCCCTCCACTTT
CDR3 protein: CASSPLSPAYNSPLHF
V gene: TRBV18
clone size: many
J gene: TRBJ1-6
D gene: .

CDR3 DNA: TGTGCCAGCAGCTTCAGGGGACGACTAGCGGGAGCCCCCTACGAGCAGTACTTC
CDR3 protein: CASSFRGRLAGAPYEQYF
V gene: TRBV11-2
clone size: many
J gene: TRBJ2-7
D gene: TRBD2

CDR3 DNA: TGTGCCAGCAGTTTTTTAGCCGGAACAGATACGCAGTATTTT
CDR3 protein: CASSFLAGTDTQYF
V gene: TRBV28
clone size: many
J gene: TRBJ2-3
D gene: .

CDR3 DNA: TGTGCCAGCAGTTTATTCAGGGGGACGGATACGCAGTATTTT
CDR3 protein: CASSLFRGTDTQYF
V gene: TRBV28
clone size: many
J gene: TRBJ2-3
D gene: TRBD1

CDR3 DNA: TGTGCCAGTAGTATTCAGGGAATTGAGCCCCAGCATTTT
CDR3 protein: CASSIQGIEPQHF
V gene: TRBV19
clone size: .
J gene: TRBJ1-5
D gene: .

CDR3 DNA: TGTGCCAGCAGTGAACAGGGACGCGAGCAGTACTTC
CDR3 protein: CASSEQGREQYF
V gene: TRBV2
clone size: once
J gene: TRBJ2-7
D gene: .

CDR3 DNA: TGTGCCAGTAGTATCGGCGGTGCACTAACTAATGAAAAACTGTTTTTT
CDR3 protein: CASSIGGALTNEKLFF
V gene: TRBV19
clone size: few
J gene: TRBJ1-4
D gene: .

CDR3 DNA: TGCAGTGCAGGAGGACTAGCGGGAGGAGGGTACTACAATGAGCAGTTCTTC
CDR3 protein: CSAGGLAGGGYYNEQFF
V gene: TRBV20-1
clone size: .
J gene: TRBJ2-1
D gene: TRBD2